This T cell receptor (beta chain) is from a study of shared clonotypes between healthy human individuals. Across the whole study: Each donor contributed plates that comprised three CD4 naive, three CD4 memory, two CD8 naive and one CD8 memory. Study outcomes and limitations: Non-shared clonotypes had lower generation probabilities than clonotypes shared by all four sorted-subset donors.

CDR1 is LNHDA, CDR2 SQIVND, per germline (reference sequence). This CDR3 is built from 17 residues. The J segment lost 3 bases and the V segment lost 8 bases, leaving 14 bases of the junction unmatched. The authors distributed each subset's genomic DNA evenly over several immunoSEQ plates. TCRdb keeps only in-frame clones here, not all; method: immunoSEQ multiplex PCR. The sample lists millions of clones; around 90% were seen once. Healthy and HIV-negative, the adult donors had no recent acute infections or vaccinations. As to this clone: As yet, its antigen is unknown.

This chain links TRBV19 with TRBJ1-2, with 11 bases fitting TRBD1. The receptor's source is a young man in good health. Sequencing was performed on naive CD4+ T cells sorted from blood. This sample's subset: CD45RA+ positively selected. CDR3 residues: CASAQSLDRGRDYGYTF. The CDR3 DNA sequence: TGTGCCAGTGCCCAGTCCTTGGACAGGGGGCGCGACTATGGCTACACCTTC.